A selection of T cell receptor beta chains follows, all from one sample in a study of T cell responses to AZD1222 COVID-19 vaccine. Measured with immunoSEQ multiplex PCR; TCRdb has only the in-frame clones, and not every one. This sample has around 100,000 clones, with about 94% found just once. Sequenced material: peripheral blood, taken on day 0 of AZD1222 vaccination. All receptors derive from an adult in good health. CDR3s leave out the opening cysteine and the closing phenylalanine or tryptophan.

V | length | CDR3
TRBV2 | 12 | ASSLGGGYNEQF
TRBV11-2 | 14 | ASSLEFPGTNNGYT
TRBV14 | 16 | ASSQNGQGTLSVAKLF
TRBV12-5 | 14 | ASGFPRVAGESEQF
TRBV5-1 | 14 | ASSLGLGTLGDEQF
TRBV9 | 10 | ASSPSTGELF
TRBV19 | 9 | ASTGGGPLH
TRBV28 | 11 | ASSNRGYTEAF
TRBV6-1 | 16 | ASSVVRGGQLRTDTQY
TRBV28 | 15 | ASSLHGGGTGFSEAF
TRBV2 | 13 | ASSQTGPANYGYT
TRBV12-5 | 14 | ASGLFMIGGSNEQF
TRBV19 | 13 | ASSSEPGHLTEAF
TRBV7-9 | 10 | ASSLDRGGYT
TRBV7-2 | 13 | ASSLYGTVDYGYT
TRBV6-5 | 12 | ASSPRTGVDEAF
TRBV29-1 | 10 | SAGLTQETQY
TRBV7-9 | 12 | ASSLAMTGDGYT
TRBV6-5 | 12 | ASRPALQGHEQY
TRBV9 | 12 | ASSVAGEGYEQY
TRBV3-1/TRBV3-2 | 15 | ASSQEAGQGGNQPQH
TRBV6-4 | 17 | ASSAGPPGTAENTGELF
TRBV27 | 11 | ASSRGLGQPQH
TRBV9 | 11 | ASSPRWNTEAF
TRBV3-1/TRBV3-2 | 11 | ATLQGFTGELF
TRBV7-8 | 12 | ASSPYGGNTEAF
TRBV6-6 | 13 | ASSRDRGLTDTQY
TRBV9 | 11 | ASSVAPDYEQY
TRBV28 | 12 | ASRDSTGLYEQY
TRBV5-8 | 13 | ASSLRRISGNTIY
TRBV15 | 13 | ATSRDTGDLTEAF
TRBV6-5 | 13 | ASSPKTGAAYGYT
TRBV18 | 14 | ASSPGIPKSGNTIY
TRBV11-2 | 15 | ASSPPPHSRAPYEQY
TRBV6-5 | 13 | ASSYSMSVNQPQH
TRBV3-1/TRBV3-2 | 13 | ASSPAMGLSYEQY
TRBV9 | 11 | ASSVTQQETQY
TRBV19 | 12 | ASSIRGARETQY
TRBV9 | 14 | ASSVGASLRTDTQY
TRBV20-1 | 9 | SAQTFYEQY
TRBV19 | 12 | ASSNPWMNTEAF
TRBV6-1 | 14 | ASSVQAGGYTDTQY
TRBV7-9 | 14 | ASSLGWDRGFYEQY
TRBV5-4 | 12 | ASSERTGQTEAF
TRBV6-5 | 11 | ADNRAPNEKLF
TRBV5-1 | 12 | ASSLVATYNEQF
TRBV7-9 | 14 | ASSPRDGPTSGEQY
TRBV18 | 11 | ASSPGHSYEQY